The TCR beta chain under discussion was sequenced for a study of blood T cell repertoires in COVID-19. This clone occurred once. Losses at the gene ends were 2 bases for V and 11 bases for J; bases not matched to a gene: 4. Germline loops: CDR1 MNHNS, CDR2 SASEGT. The CDR3 sequence is 14 residues long. TCRdb's table, derived via immunoSEQ multiplex PCR, lists solely in-frame clones and lacks some. Of tens of thousands of clones listed, almost 85% are singletons. While infection was still active, Seattle patients were enrolled and then followed longitudinally. The rearrangement uses TRBV6-1 and TRBJ1-4, with 11 bases fitting TRBD1. This receptor was obtained from a man between 45 and 60 years old with COVID-19, enrolled during active disease. Source material: peripheral blood. This CDR3 reads CASSERGQGGKLFF. CDR3 DNA: TGTGCCAGCAGTGAAAGGGGACAGGGGGGCAAACTGTTTTTT.